The 17 T cell receptor beta chains given below trace back to one sample, sequenced in a study of T cells in Graves' hyperthyroidism and ophthalmopathy. Using RNA transcripts as the source, TCR beta CDR3 regions were amplified. First-round RT-PCR targeting the TCR CDR3 was performed with the HTBI primer set. TCRdb itself ran the multiplex PCR reads through MiXCR, one entry per CDR3 protein. The sample has 200,000 to 300,000 distinct CDR3 sequences; roughly 17% are singletons. Sequencing used blood. The receptor set was obtained from a woman aged 18-29 years with Graves' ophthalmopathy.

This clonotype was seen ten or more times. V is TRBV7-9 and J is TRBJ1-1; D gene uncertain. The CDR3 covers 14 residues. Trimming pared 1 base from V and 0 bases from J, leaving 6 bases between. The germline gives CDR1 SEHNR, CDR2 FQNEAQ (reference sequence). The DNA for the CDR3 is TGTGCCAGCAGCTTAGATCAGTTGAACACTGAAGCTTTCTTT. Protein sequence: CASSLDQLNTEAFF.

The J gene is TRBJ2-7, the V gene TRBV4-3, with 12 bases lining up with TRBD2. Trimming cost V 4 bases and J 7 bases; bases outside gene matches: 8. In germline, CDR1 is LGHNA, CDR2 YSLEER. The CDR3 totals 15 residues. In DNA, the CDR3 is TGCGCCAGCAGCCCAGGACTAGCGGGAACAAATGAGCAGTACTTC. The encoded protein is CASSPGLAGTNEQYF.

In this sample, this clonotype turned up many times. The chain joins TRBV28 to TRBJ1-5, with 8 bases that match TRBD1. Germline values: CDR1 MDHEN, CDR2 SYDVKM. The CDR3 length is 13 residues. The V gene end was trimmed by 3 bases and the J gene end by 6 bases; junction bases not matched to a gene: 1. DNA for the CDR3: TGTGCCAGCAGTTTCAGGGGGCCTCAGCCCCAGCATTTT. Its protein product is CASSFRGPQPQHF.

This clonotype was detected many times. DNA for the CDR3: TGTGCCTGGAGACCCACAGGGGGCGCGGGTGGCTACACCTTC. Its translation: CAWRPTGGAGGYTF. The V call is TRBV30, the J call TRBJ1-2, with 9 bases that match TRBD1. The CDR3 has 14 residues. Germline CDR1 and CDR2: GTSNPN and SVGIG (reference sequence). J lost 7 bases, V lost 3 bases, and 9 bases had no gene match.

This clonotype has ten or more counts. This chain connects TRBV28 to TRBJ2-3; D gene uncertain. The V end was cut by 5 bases, the J end by 0 bases, with 9 bases between. CDR1 and CDR2 (germline): MDHEN, SYDVKM. The CDR3 has 14 amino acids. The CDR3, as DNA: TGTGCCAGCAGTAGACCCCTAAGCACAGATACGCAGTATTTT. This gives the protein CASSRPLSTDTQYF.

This clonotype was counted ten times or more. The chain is built from TRBV9 and TRBJ1-2, with a possible D match to TRBD1 (5 bases). The CDR3 contains 11 residues. Germline assignment: CDR1 SGDLS and CDR2 YYNGEE. V was clipped by 5 bases and J by 6 bases, with 8 bases between them. The CDR3 DNA reads as TGTGCCAGCAGGGACATGGATGGCTACACCTTC. Translating gives CASRDMDGYTF.

This clonotype has a handful of counts. The chain carries TRBV4-2 and TRBJ1-2; D is perhaps TRBD1 (5 bases). V lost 0 bases, J lost 6 bases, and 14 bases lay in between. CDR1 is LGHNA, CDR2 YNFKEQ, per germline. The CDR3 has 15 residues. The CDR3 DNA sequence: TGTGCCAGCAGCCAAGATAGGCGGGGCGGCGATGGCTACACCTTC. Protein product: CASSQDRRGGDGYTF.

This clonotype was seen repeatedly, ten times or more. This sequence joins TRBV5-1 and TRBJ2-1, with 10 positions matching TRBD2. The CDR3 runs to 16 residues. The germline CDR1 and CDR2 sequences are SGHRS and YFSETQ. Trimming cost V 2 bases and J 8 bases; bases outside gene matches: 10. CDR3 coding DNA: TGCGCCAGCAGCTTTACCCTAGCGGGAGATAGGGATGAGCAGTTCTTC. This translates into CASSFTLAGDRDEQFF.

This clonotype was recorded at least ten times. The chain uses TRBV20-1 and TRBJ2-5; no clear D gene. V dropped 5 bases and J dropped 4 bases, with 8 bases sitting between them. The germline V gene encodes CDR1 DFQATT and CDR2 SNEGSKA (reference sequence). The CDR3 extends over 11 amino acids. CDR3 nucleotide sequence: TGCAGTGCTCAGTTGGGAGAGACCCAGTACTTC. Its protein is CSAQLGETQYF.

This clonotype was observed many times. The gene calls are TRBV30 and TRBJ2-7; D ambiguous. Germline CDR1 and CDR2: GTSNPN and SVGIG (reference sequence). This CDR3 region has 12 residues. Deletions cut 2 bases from V and 2 bases from J, with 7 bases between. The CDR3 spells CAWSWVTYEQYF. The CDR3 DNA follows: TGTGCCTGGAGTTGGGTGACCTACGAGCAGTACTTC.

This clonotype was picked up many times. The genes are TRBV5-5 and TRBJ2-7, with 10 bases lining up with TRBD2. V lost 0 bases to trimming and J lost 3 bases; unmatched junction nucleotides: 15. The CDR3 totals 19 residues. Germline CDR1 SGHKS, CDR2 YYEKEE (reference sequence). The CDR3 loop reads CASSLEHLASGRFGYEQYF. The DNA of the CDR3 is TGTGCCAGCAGCTTGGAACATCTAGCTAGCGGGAGATTCGGCTACGAGCAGTACTTC.

With regard to this clonotype: It may be a read error: a sequence one base away is much more abundant. V usage is TRBV5-1 and J usage is TRBJ1-2; no reliable D call. The CDR3 length is 12 residues. Germline lookup yields CDR1 SGHRS and CDR2 YFSETQ. V lost 0 bases to trimming and J lost 12 bases, with 12 bases between them. The chain's CDR3 is CASSLEYRSHTF. For the CDR3, the DNA is TGCGCCAGCAGCTTGGAGTATAGGAGCCACACCTTC.

This sequence joins TRBV11-2 and TRBJ2-3, with TRBD1 matching over 8 bases. Losses at the gene ends were 4 bases for V and 5 bases for J; bases not matched to a gene: 8. The germline gives CDR1 SGHAT, CDR2 FQNNGV. This CDR3 is 15 amino acids long. The CDR3 bases are TGTGCCAGCAGCTGGAAGGACAGGGCCGGAGATACGCAGTATTTT. It yields the protein CASSWKDRAGDTQYF.

In its sample, this clonotype was seen many times. V is TRBV6-5 and J is TRBJ1-2, with 7 bases aligning to TRBD1. This CDR3 spans 15 amino acids. Germline-derived CDR1 and CDR2 are MNHEY and SVGAGI. J gave up 1 base and V 4 bases, and 6 bases lay outside the gene matches. The CDR3 DNA reads as TGTGCCAGCAGTTTGACAGGGTCGGGTAACTATGGCTACACCTTC. As protein: CASSLTGSGNYGYTF.

There are many counts of this clonotype. The V gene is TRBV7-9, the J gene TRBJ1-2, with D perhaps matching TRBD1 (5 bases). Looked up from germline, CDR1 is SEHNR and CDR2 is FQNEAQ (reference sequence). CDR3 length: 14 residues. V lost 5 bases and J lost 4, with 14 bases in between. CDR3 DNA: TGTGCCAGCAGCCTTTCAGGGCGTCCCTATGGCTACACCTTC. Protein product: CASSLSGRPYGYTF.

At least ten counts were recorded for this clonotype. V usage is TRBV28 and J usage is TRBJ1-2, with TRBD1 as a possible D gene (5 bases). The CDR3 has 15 residues. Germline CDR1 is MDHEN and CDR2 is SYDVKM. Trimming took off 7 bases at V and 8 bases at J, with 23 bases between the two ends. The CDR3: CASTMSQGPGRGYTF. The CDR3 nucleotides read TGTGCCAGCACCATGAGTCAGGGACCTGGCCGCGGCTACACCTTC.

This chain links TRBV14 with TRBJ1-1, with D perhaps TRBD1 (5 bases). In germline, CDR1 is SGHDN, CDR2 FVKESK. Trimming pared 6 bases from V and 4 bases from J, leaving 15 bases between. The CDR3 is made up of 14 amino acids. CDR3 sequence reads: CASSGLGQGTEAFF. As DNA, the CDR3 is TGTGCCAGCAGTGGGTTAGGGCAGGGCACTGAAGCTTTCTTT.